This TCR beta chain was retrieved from a study of blood T cell repertoires in COVID-19. On the study more broadly: Italy, Spain and the United States were the sources of the convalescent and acute COVID-19 samples. In each case, the material was cDNA or gDNA derived from T cells, B-cell-depleted T cells, or PBMCs.

With 5 bases clipped from V and 0 bases from J, the junction kept 9 bases outside the gene matches. Germline V gene sequence: CDR1 SGHTA, CDR2 FQGNSA. The CDR3 is 16 amino acids. Under the authors' procedure: From reference gene primer amplification, estimates of nucleated cell counts were derived. The assay was immunoSEQ multiplex PCR, and TCRdb's table has in-frame clones only and misses some. That table is the source of V, J and clone size, and D and trimming were worked out from the DNA. The sample lists about 200,000 clones, approximately 81% occurring once. This TCR derives from a woman older than 75 with acute or convalescent COVID-19. The genes are TRBV7-2 and TRBJ1-2, with 7 bases that match TRBD1. The specimen was peripheral blood. CDR3 in DNA: TGTGCCAGCAGCCCCGGTTGGGACAGTCCTAACTATGGCTACACCTTC. It translates to CASSPGWDSPNYGYTF.